The rows below give T cell receptor beta chains drawn from one sample of a study of cytomegalovirus exposure and HLA in healthy donors. Sequenced by immunoSEQ multiplex PCR; TCRdb stores in-frame clones only, minus some. The sample consists of 180,000 or so clones, over 60% of them appearing once. Sequencing used PBMCs. All receptors derive from a man between 18 and 29 years old in good health and CMV-seronegative. Each CDR3 is given with its conserved first and last residue. A D gene is named only where the DNA matches it firmly. Rows may omit the clone size; those that give it use once, few, many or a size class.

cdr3_aa cdr3_nt clone_size j_call v_call d_call
CASSLSGVRDTEAFF TGTGCCAGCAGCTTAAGTGGGGTCAGGGACACTGAAGCTTTCTTT . TRBJ1-1 TRBV7-2 .
CASSESGRAYEQYF TGCGCCAGCAGTGAAAGCGGGAGAGCCTACGAGCAGTACTTC . TRBJ2-7 TRBV10-2 TRBD2
CATGTLRNSPLHF TGTGCCACAGGGACACTCCGGAATTCACCCCTCCACTTT once TRBJ1-6 TRBV6-5 .
CASSPRQGGRDEQYF TGTGCCAGCAGCCCCCGGCAGGGGGGTAGGGACGAGCAGTACTTC . TRBJ2-7 TRBV5-4 .
CASSLSGGRFGTNYGYTF TGTGCCAGCAGCTTGTCAGGGGGCCGGTTTGGGACTAACTATGGCTACACCTTC . TRBJ1-2 TRBV5-4 TRBD1
CASSPYGTSHTDTQYF TGCGCCAGCAGCCCCTACGGGACTAGCCATACAGATACGCAGTATTTT few TRBJ2-3 TRBV4-1 TRBD2
CASSAWALTGNTIYF TGTGCCAGCAGCGCCTGGGCCTTAACTGGAAACACCATATATTTT once TRBJ1-3 TRBV9 .
CASSLGRGGHETQYF TGTGCCAGCAGCTTAGGGCGGGGGGGCCACGAGACCCAGTACTTC . TRBJ2-5 TRBV11-2 TRBD2
CASSFGTASYEQYF TGTGCCAGCAGCTTTGGGACAGCCTCCTACGAGCAGTACTTC . TRBJ2-7 TRBV7-9 TRBD1
CASSNQRYEQYF TGTGCCAGCAGCAATCAGCGCTACGAGCAGTACTTC . TRBJ2-7 TRBV21-1 .
CASSSRGMGEGTEAFF TGTGCCAGCAGCTCCAGGGGAATGGGGGAGGGGACTGAAGCTTTCTTT . TRBJ1-1 TRBV5-4 .
CASSASPSKGDTQYF TGTGCCAGCAGTGCAAGCCCCAGCAAGGGGGATACGCAGTATTTT . TRBJ2-3 TRBV2 .
CASSVGTSGQPQHF TGCGCCAGCAGTGTCGGCACTAGTGGTCAGCCCCAGCATTTT . TRBJ1-5 TRBV5-1 .
CASSILAGALTDTQYF TGTGCCAGTAGTATACTAGCGGGGGCCCTCACAGATACGCAGTATTTT . TRBJ2-3 TRBV19 TRBD2
CASRGQYSPTNEKLFF TGTGCCAGTAGGGGACAGTACTCGCCGACTAATGAAAAACTGTTTTTT . TRBJ1-4 TRBV19 TRBD1
CASMGLAGVRGAKNIQYF TGTGCCAGTATGGGACTAGCGGGAGTCAGAGGGGCCAAAAACATTCAGTACTTC . TRBJ2-4 TRBV19 TRBD2
CASTFNREQYF TGTGCCAGCACCTTTAACCGGGAGCAGTACTTC . TRBJ2-7 TRBV27 .
CASSKGTSGRWFGWCEQYF TGTGCCAGCAGCAAAGGGACTAGCGGGAGATGGTTCGGCTGGTGCGAGCAGTACTTC few TRBJ2-7 TRBV21-1 .